This TCR beta chain was captured by sequencing in a study of blood T cell repertoires in COVID-19. As for the study in general: Specimens from acute and convalescent COVID-19 originated in the United States, Italy and Spain.

Authors' analysis steps: Amplification of reference gene primers was used by the study to estimate nucleated cell counts. Repertoires were generated with immunoSEQ multiplex PCR, while TCRdb's copy carries only in-frame clones and drops some. Clonal size and the V and J genes are those of that table, whereas D and trimming came from the DNA. The data show about 140,000 clones, about 80% seen once. Source material: peripheral blood. The receptor's source is a man aged 50 to 60 with acute or convalescent COVID-19.

CDR3 bases: TGTGCCTGGAGTAAACAGGTCAATTCACCCCTCCACTTT. It is translated as CAWSKQVNSPLHF. The rearrangement links TRBV30 to TRBJ1-6; D might be TRBD1 (5 bases). The CDR3 is 13 residues long. Trimming pared 2 bases from V and 7 bases from J, leaving 9 bases between. Germline CDR1 reads GTSNPN; CDR2 reads SVGIG (reference sequence).